These 24 T cell receptor beta chains share one sample of origin, sequenced in a study of T cells in Graves' hyperthyroidism and ophthalmopathy. RNA transcripts yielded amplified TCR beta CDR3 regions. The TCR CDR3 was amplified in a first-round RT-PCR using the HTBI primer set. TCRdb re-called the multiplex PCR reads with MiXCR, one entry per CDR3 protein. The table has under 450,000 distinct CDR3 sequences, roughly 15% seen once. The sequenced material came from blood. The receptors derive from a woman aged 25 to 39 with Graves' hyperthyroidism that later progressed to Graves' ophthalmopathy.

This clonotype was picked up a small number of times. No conserved phenylalanine or tryptophan ends this CDR3, so it is likely a read error. CDR3 sequence reads: CASSLWGQGGTGNTIYL. The CDR3 DNA reads as TGTGCCAGCAGTTTATGGGGGCAGGGAGGAACTGGAAACACCATATATCTT. This chain links TRBV28 with TRBJ1-3, with TRBD1 as a possible D gene (5 bases). This CDR3 has 17 residues. Germline-derived CDR1 and CDR2 are MDHEN and SYDVKM. V was clipped by 0 bases and J by 2 bases, with 14 bases between them.

The table lists this clonotype with many counts. The V gene is TRBV6-1, the J gene TRBJ2-7, with TRBD2 as a possible D gene (5 bases). Germline CDR1 MNHNS, CDR2 SASEGT. Trimming pared 6 bases from V and 6 bases from J, leaving 12 bases between. The CDR3 is made up of 12 amino acids. The CDR3 region is CASREVSGEQYF. For the CDR3, the DNA is TGTGCCAGCAGGGAGGTCTCTGGCGAGCAGTACTTC.

The V gene is TRBV6-5, the J gene TRBJ2-7; no reliable D call. V dropped 2 bases and J dropped 0 bases, with 14 bases sitting between them. Per germline, CDR1 MNHEY and CDR2 SVGAGI. The CDR3 has 16 residues. The CDR3: CASSYDGSGPSYEQYF. As DNA, the CDR3 is TGTGCCAGCAGTTACGACGGTTCAGGCCCCTCCTACGAGCAGTACTTC.

This clonotype has only a few counts. This may be a read error, as it is one base from a much larger clone. The chain combines TRBV2 with TRBJ2-7; D is unclear. The CDR3 is 13 amino acids. Germline V gene data show CDR1 as SNHLY and CDR2 as FYNNEI. The CDR3 bases are TGTGCCAGCAGTGATGACGCATACTACAAGCAGTACTTC. Translated: CASSDDAYYKQYF.

This clonotype was recorded a few times. V is TRBV30 and J is TRBJ1-4, with TRBD1 as a possible D gene (5 bases). Germline loops: CDR1 GTSNPN, CDR2 SVGIG (reference sequence). The CDR3 loop spans 14 amino acids. Trimming cost V 7 bases and J 4 bases, with 16 bases left between them. CDR3 residues: CASESVQGNEKLFF. The CDR3 bases are TGTGCCTCGGAGAGCGTGCAGGGTAATGAAAAACTGTTTTTT.

There are many counts of this clonotype. V gene TRBV20-1 combines with J gene TRBJ1-4; tentatively, D is TRBD1 (5 bases). CDR1 is DFQATT and CDR2 is SNEGSKA in the germline V gene (reference sequence). This CDR3 is 12 amino acids long. Trimming cost V 4 bases and J 7 bases, with 10 bases left between them. The CDR3 spells CSATGYGEKLFF. The CDR3 DNA is TGCAGTGCTACAGGGTATGGTGAAAAACTGTTTTTT.

This clonotype has only a few counts. Sequence at one end of the junction differs from germline and may be a read error. The chain has TRBV7-9 and TRBJ2-5; TRBD1 aligns across 11 bases. The germline V gene has CDR1 SEHNR and CDR2 FQNEAQ (reference sequence). The CDR3 has 19 amino acids. The CDR3 sequence is CASSLRTGGAPVTQKTQYF. CDR3 bases: TGTGCCAGCAGCTTACGGACAGGGGGCGCACCGGTTACCCAAAAGACCCAGTACTTC.

The V gene is TRBV18, the J gene TRBJ1-5; TRBD1 might be the D (6 bases). CDR3 length: 15 amino acids. The germline CDR1 and CDR2 sequences are KGHSH and LQKENI. Trimming removed 2 bases from V and 3 bases from J, with 11 bases in between. The DNA for the CDR3 is TGTGCCAGCTCACCAGTAGGACAGCCCAATCAGCCCCAGCATTTT. It yields the protein CASSPVGQPNQPQHF.

This chain uses TRBV4-1 with TRBJ1-2; TRBD1 matches 7 bases. V lost 0 bases to trimming and J lost 3 bases; unmatched junction nucleotides: 1. CDR1 is MGHRA, CDR2 YSYEKL, per germline. This CDR3 is 14 amino acids long. This CDR3 reads CASSQEQGDYGYTF. CDR3 nucleotides: TGCGCCAGCAGCCAAGAGCAGGGGGACTATGGCTACACCTTC.

This clonotype occurred a few times. V and J are TRBV29-1 and TRBJ1-2; 12 nucleotides line up with TRBD1. The CDR3 is made up of 17 amino acids. Germline trimming cut 3 bases from V and 5 bases from J; bases unmatched to any gene: 13. In germline, CDR1 is SQVTM, CDR2 ANQGSEA. CDR3 in DNA: TGCAGCGTTGAGACGGGACAGGGGGCCCGAGACCCTTATGGCTACACCTTC. This translates into CSVETGQGARDPYGYTF.

This clonotype was seen a handful of times. This rearrangement joins TRBV4-1 to TRBJ1-6, with D perhaps matching TRBD1 (6 bases). V lost 3 bases to trimming and J lost 10 bases, with 10 bases between them. The CDR3 runs 13 residues. CDR1 and CDR2 (germline): MGHRA, YSYEKL. The CDR3 bases are TGCGCCAGCAGCCAGATCAGGGGCTCACCCCTCCACTTT. It specifies CASSQIRGSPLHF.

Only one count was recorded for this clonotype. A much larger clone differs by one base, so this may be a read error. As DNA, the CDR3 is TGTGCCAGCAGCGATAACAGGCTCAGGGCCAACGTCCTGACTTTC. This encodes CASSDNRLRANVLTF. The rearrangement links TRBV12-3 or TRBV12-4 to TRBJ2-6; the D gene is possibly TRBD1 (5 bases). The CDR3 consists of 15 residues. Trimming pared 6 bases from V and 5 bases from J, leaving 14 bases between.

This clonotype was counted between two and nine times. V gene TRBV12-3 or TRBV12-4 combines with J gene TRBJ1-6; TRBD1 agrees at 8 bases. This CDR3 has 21 residues. The ends lost 6 bases at V and 0 bases at J; junction bases unmatched: 19. The DNA for the CDR3 is TGTGCCAGCAGGAGAGGACAGGGAGATTTCTGGACGAGCTCCTATAATTCACCCCTCCACTTT. It specifies CASRRGQGDFWTSSYNSPLHF.

This clonotype was observed many times. The chain is built from TRBV11-3 and TRBJ1-1; no definite D call. Germline V gives CDR1 SGHNT, CDR2 YENEEA. The length of the CDR3 is 13 residues. V shed 1 base and J shed 2 bases, with 5 bases lying between them. CDR3 amino acids: CASSLAPNTEAFF. CDR3 bases: TGTGCCAGCAGCTTAGCTCCAAACACTGAAGCTTTCTTT.

At least ten counts were recorded for this clonotype. The gene calls are TRBV28 and TRBJ1-5; tentative D call: TRBD1 (5 bases). The CDR3 is 15 residues long. Germline loops: CDR1 MDHEN, CDR2 SYDVKM. V was shortened by 5 bases and J by 1 base, with 12 bases between the two germline ends. The CDR3 DNA follows: TGTGCCAGCAGTACCTCGGGGGGGAGCAATCAGCCCCAGCATTTT. Encoded protein: CASSTSGGSNQPQHF.

Ten or more counts support this clonotype. This chain joins TRBV2 and TRBJ1-6; TRBD1 matches 7 bases. Germline V gives CDR1 SNHLY, CDR2 FYNNEI. This CDR3 contains 14 residues. V gave up 7 bases and J gave up 7 bases; unmatched junction bases: 7. The DNA of the CDR3 is TGTGCCAGCAATCAGGACAGGTGGAATTCACCCCTCCACTTT. It codes for CASNQDRWNSPLHF.

The chain employs TRBV20-1 and TRBJ2-1; no clear D gene. The CDR3 covers 13 residues. V was clipped by 6 bases and J by 8 bases, with 17 bases between them. Germline V gene sequence: CDR1 DFQATT, CDR2 SNEGSKA (reference sequence). The CDR3 sequence is CSATRHSNDEQFF. As DNA, the CDR3 is TGCAGTGCCACCAGGCACAGTAACGATGAGCAGTTCTTC.

At least ten counts were recorded for this clonotype. V usage is TRBV12-5 and J usage is TRBJ1-1; no firm D call. Trimming took 1 base from V and 1 from J, leaving 7 bases between them. This CDR3 has 14 amino acids. In germline, CDR1 is LGHNT, CDR2 FRNRAP. The CDR3 loop reads CASGLDGTNTEAFF. The DNA for the CDR3 is TGTGCTAGTGGTTTGGACGGAACGAACACTGAAGCTTTCTTT. The full variable domain, in which reference TRBV12-5 and TRBJ1-1 provide the parts outside the CDR3, is DARVTQTPRHKVTEMGQEVTMRCQPILGHNTVFWYRQTMMQGLELLAYFRNRAPLDDSGMPKDRFSAEMPDATLATLKIQPSEPRDSAVYFCASGLDGTNTEAFFGQGTRLTVV.

The chain joins TRBV11-2 to TRBJ2-1; TRBD1 aligns across 10 bases. This CDR3 is built from 16 residues. With 4 bases clipped from V and 7 bases from J, the junction kept 10 bases outside the gene matches. Germline lookup yields CDR1 SGHAT and CDR2 FQNNGV. The CDR3 bases are TGTGCCAGCAGCTCACCGGGGACAGGGGTCGATAATGAGCAGTTCTTC. Translating it yields CASSSPGTGVDNEQFF.

This clonotype has more than one count but fewer than ten. This chain connects TRBV7-2 to TRBJ2-1; a possible D gene is TRBD1 (7 bases). Trimming removed 4 bases from V and 8 bases from J, with 18 bases in between. The CDR3 length is 15 residues. Germline V lookup: CDR1 SGHTA, CDR2 FQGNSA. This chain's CDR3 is CASSSRAGGFDEQFF. The CDR3 coding sequence is TGTGCCAGCAGCTCGAGAGCAGGGGGGTTCGATGAGCAGTTCTTC. The variable domain in full, with the rest retrieved from reference TRBV7-2 and TRBJ2-1, is GAGVSQSPSNKVTEKGKDVELRCDPISGHTALYWYRQSLGQGLEFLIYFQGNSAPDKSGLPSDRFSAERTGGSVSTLTIQRTQQEDSAVYLCASSSRAGGFDEQFFGPGTRLTVL.

This clonotype was observed at least ten times. The chain combines TRBV6-1 with TRBJ1-2; D call uncertain. Trimming took 1 base from V and 4 from J, leaving 13 bases between them. This CDR3 has 15 residues. Germline CDR1 and CDR2: MNHNS and SASEGT. CDR3 amino acids: CASSEGWRVSYGYTF. In nucleotides, the CDR3 is TGTGCCAGCAGTGAAGGGTGGAGGGTAAGCTATGGCTACACCTTC.

In this sample, this clonotype turned up many times. The chain couples TRBV20-1 to TRBJ2-2; D ambiguous. The CDR3 is 13 residues long. The germline CDR1 and CDR2 sequences are DFQATT and SNEGSKA (reference sequence). The V and J ends lost 1 base and 5 bases respectively, with 8 bases between them. CDR3 in DNA: TGCAGTGCTAGAGGGTGGGAAACCGGGGAGCTGTTTTTT. Translation: CSARGWETGELFF.

The V call is TRBV12-3 or TRBV12-4, the J call TRBJ2-3; D may match TRBD1 or TRBD2 (5 bases each). The CDR3 covers 17 residues. Trimming left V 4 bases short and J 0 bases short, with 17 bases between. CDR3 in amino acids: CASSWKGTIRSTDTQYF. The CDR3 DNA sequence: TGTGCCAGCAGTTGGAAGGGGACCATTCGAAGCACAGATACGCAGTATTTT.

This clonotype was recorded many times. The V gene is TRBV29-1, the J gene TRBJ2-2, with 13 bases that match TRBD2. CDR3 length: 17 amino acids. Germline values: CDR1 SQVTM, CDR2 ANQGSEA. J lost 1 base, V lost 5 bases, and 7 bases had no gene match. The CDR3 DNA reads as TGCAGCGTTAGACTAGCGGGGGGCCTACAGAACACCGGGGAGCTGTTTTTT. Encoded protein: CSVRLAGGLQNTGELFF.